This T cell receptor (beta chain) was profiled in a study of blood T cell repertoires in COVID-19. In the authors' methods: It was from reference gene primer amplification that nucleated cell counts were estimated. The method was immunoSEQ multiplex PCR; TCRdb's version includes in-frame clones alone and lacks a portion of them. From that table come the V and J calls and clone size; the DNA was used to work out D and trimming. The sample shows some 200,000 clones, approximately 84% of them seen only once. The length of the CDR3 is 15 residues. CDR1 and CDR2 from the germline V gene are SNHLY and FYNNEI. Germline trimming cut 4 bases from V and 0 bases from J; bases unmatched to any gene: 4. Concerning this clone: The sample has other DNA sequences that encode this CDR3 too.

The clonotype was recovered from a woman over 75 with COVID-19, enrolled during active disease. The chain uses TRBV2 and TRBJ2-3, with TRBD1 matching over 7 bases. The material sequenced was peripheral blood. The CDR3 DNA follows: TGTGCCAGCAGTGGAGGGACAGCTAGCACAGATACGCAGTATTTT. Translated, it gives CASSGGTASTDTQYF.